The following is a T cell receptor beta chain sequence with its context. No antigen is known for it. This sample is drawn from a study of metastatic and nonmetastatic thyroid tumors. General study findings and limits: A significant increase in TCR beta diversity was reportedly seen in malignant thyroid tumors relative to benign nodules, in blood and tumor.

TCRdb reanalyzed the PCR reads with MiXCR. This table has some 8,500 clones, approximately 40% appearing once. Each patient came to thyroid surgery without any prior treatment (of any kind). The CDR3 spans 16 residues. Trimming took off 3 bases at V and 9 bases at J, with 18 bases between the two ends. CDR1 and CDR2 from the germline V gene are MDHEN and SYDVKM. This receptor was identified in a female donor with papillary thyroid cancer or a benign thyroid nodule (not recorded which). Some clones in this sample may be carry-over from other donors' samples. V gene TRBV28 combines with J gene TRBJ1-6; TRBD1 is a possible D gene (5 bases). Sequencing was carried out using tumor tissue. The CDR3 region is CASSFSLGEIGSPLHF. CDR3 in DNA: TGTGCCAGCAGTTTCTCTTTGGGGGAGATTGGTTCACCCCTCCACTTT.